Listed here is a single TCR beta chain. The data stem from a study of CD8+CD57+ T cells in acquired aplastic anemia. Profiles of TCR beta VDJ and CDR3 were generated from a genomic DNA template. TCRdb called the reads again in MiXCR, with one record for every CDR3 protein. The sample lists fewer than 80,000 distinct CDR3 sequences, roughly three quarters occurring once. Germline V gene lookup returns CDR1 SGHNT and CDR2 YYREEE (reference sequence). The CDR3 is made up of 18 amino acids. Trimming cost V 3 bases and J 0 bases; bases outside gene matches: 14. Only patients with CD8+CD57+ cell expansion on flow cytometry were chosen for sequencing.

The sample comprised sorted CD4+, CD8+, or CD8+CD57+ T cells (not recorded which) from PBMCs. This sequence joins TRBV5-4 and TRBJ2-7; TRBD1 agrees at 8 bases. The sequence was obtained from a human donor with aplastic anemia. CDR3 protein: CASSSKIADRVLSYEQYF. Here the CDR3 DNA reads TGTGCCAGCAGCTCAAAGATCGCGGACAGGGTCCTCTCCTACGAGCAGTACTTC.